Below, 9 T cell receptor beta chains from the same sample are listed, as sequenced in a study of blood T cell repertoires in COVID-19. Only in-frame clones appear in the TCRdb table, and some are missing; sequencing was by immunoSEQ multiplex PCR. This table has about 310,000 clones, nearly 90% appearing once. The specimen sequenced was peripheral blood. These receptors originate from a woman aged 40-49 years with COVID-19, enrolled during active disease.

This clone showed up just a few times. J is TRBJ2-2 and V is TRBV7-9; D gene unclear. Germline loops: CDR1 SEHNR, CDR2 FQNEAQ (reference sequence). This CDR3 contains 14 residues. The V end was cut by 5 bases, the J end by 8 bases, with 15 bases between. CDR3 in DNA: TGTGCCAGCAGCCTCGCTGAAGGAGCGGGGGAGCTGTTTTTT. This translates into CASSLAEGAGELFF.

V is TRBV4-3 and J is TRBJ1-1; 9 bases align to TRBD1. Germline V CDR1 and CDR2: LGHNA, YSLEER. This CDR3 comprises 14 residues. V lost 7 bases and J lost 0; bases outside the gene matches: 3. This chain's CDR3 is CASNDRGMNTEAFF. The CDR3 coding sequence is TGCGCCAGCAACGACAGGGGGATGAACACTGAAGCTTTCTTT.

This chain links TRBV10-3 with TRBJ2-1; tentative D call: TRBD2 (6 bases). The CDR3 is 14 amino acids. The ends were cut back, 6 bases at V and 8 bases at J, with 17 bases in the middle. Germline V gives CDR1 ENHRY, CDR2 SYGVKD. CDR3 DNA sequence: TGTGCCATCAGCGAGGAGGGTGTCGGCGATGAGCAGTTCTTC. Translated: CAISEEGVGDEQFF.

Written as DNA, the CDR3 is TGTGCCAGCAGTCGCAGACAGGGACAACTCTATGGCTACACCTTC. Translated, it gives CASSRRQGQLYGYTF. The chain is built from TRBV6-6 and TRBJ1-2; 7 bases fit TRBD1. There are 15 residues in the CDR3. Germline V gene data show CDR1 as MNHNY and CDR2 as SVGAGI (reference sequence). V trimming: 5 bases; J trimming: 4 bases; junction bases outside the gene matches: 10.

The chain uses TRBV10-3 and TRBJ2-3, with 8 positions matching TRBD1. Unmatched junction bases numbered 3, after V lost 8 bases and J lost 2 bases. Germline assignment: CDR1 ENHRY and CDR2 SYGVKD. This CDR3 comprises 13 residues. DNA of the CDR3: TGTGCCATCGCAGGGGGCCTCACAGATACGCAGTATTTT. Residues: CAIAGGLTDTQYF.

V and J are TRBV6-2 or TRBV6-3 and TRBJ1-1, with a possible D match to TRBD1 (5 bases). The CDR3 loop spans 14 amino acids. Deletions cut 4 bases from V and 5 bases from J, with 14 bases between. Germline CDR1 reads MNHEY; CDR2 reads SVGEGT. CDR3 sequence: CASSSQGDRTEAFF. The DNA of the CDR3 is TGTGCCAGCAGTTCCCAGGGCGATCGAACTGAAGCTTTCTTT.

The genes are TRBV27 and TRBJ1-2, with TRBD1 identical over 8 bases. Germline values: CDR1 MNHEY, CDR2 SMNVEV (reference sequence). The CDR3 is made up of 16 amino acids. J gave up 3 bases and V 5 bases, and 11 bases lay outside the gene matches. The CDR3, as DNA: TGTGCCAGCAGTCCATCAGGGGGCGAAAAGTACTATGGCTACACCTTC. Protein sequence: CASSPSGGEKYYGYTF.

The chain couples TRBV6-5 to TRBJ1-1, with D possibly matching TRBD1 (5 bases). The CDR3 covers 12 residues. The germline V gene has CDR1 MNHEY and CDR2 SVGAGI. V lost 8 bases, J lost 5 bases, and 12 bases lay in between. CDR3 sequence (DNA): TGTGCCAGCGATCGGGGGACGACTGAAGCTTTCTTT. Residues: CASDRGTTEAFF.

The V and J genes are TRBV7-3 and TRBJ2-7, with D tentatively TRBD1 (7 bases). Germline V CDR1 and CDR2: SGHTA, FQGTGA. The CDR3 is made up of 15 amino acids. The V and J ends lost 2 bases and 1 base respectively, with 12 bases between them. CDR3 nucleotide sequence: TGTGCCAGCAGCTTAGAGGGGGGACAGTCCTACGAGCAGTACTTC. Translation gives CASSLEGGQSYEQYF.